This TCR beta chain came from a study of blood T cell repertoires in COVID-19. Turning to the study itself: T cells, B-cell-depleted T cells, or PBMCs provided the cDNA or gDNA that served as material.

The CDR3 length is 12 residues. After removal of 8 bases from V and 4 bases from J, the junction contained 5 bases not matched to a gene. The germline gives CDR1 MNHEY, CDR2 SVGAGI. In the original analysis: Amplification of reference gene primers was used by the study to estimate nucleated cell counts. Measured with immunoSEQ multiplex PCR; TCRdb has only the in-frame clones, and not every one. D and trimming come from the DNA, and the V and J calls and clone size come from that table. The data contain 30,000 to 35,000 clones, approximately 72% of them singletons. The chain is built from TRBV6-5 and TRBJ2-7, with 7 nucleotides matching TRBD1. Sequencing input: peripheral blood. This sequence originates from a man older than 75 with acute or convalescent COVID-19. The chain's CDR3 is CASGTAIYEQYF. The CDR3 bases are TGTGCCAGCGGGACAGCGATATACGAGCAGTACTTC.